Below, 23 T cell receptor beta chains from the same sample are listed, as sequenced in a study of T cell responses to AZD1222 COVID-19 vaccine. Assay: immunoSEQ multiplex PCR; the TCRdb copy retains only in-frame clones and omits some. The sample contains 150,000 to 200,000 clones, over 80% of which appear only once. The sample consisted of peripheral blood, taken on day 0 of AZD1222 vaccination. These receptors originate from an adult in good health.

The chain joins TRBV28 to TRBJ1-5; D is unclear. The CDR3 extends over 12 amino acids. Germline V gene data show CDR1 as MDHEN and CDR2 as SYDVKM. V was trimmed by 7 bases and J by 5 bases, leaving 9 bases between them. The CDR3 bases are TGTGCCAGCATGAGCGGAGATCAGCCCCAGCATTTT. This gives the protein CASMSGDQPQHF.

The chain couples TRBV10-3 to TRBJ1-2; 9 bases fit TRBD1. V shed 3 bases, J shed 5 bases, and the junction held 1 base outside the gene matches. The germline gives CDR1 ENHRY, CDR2 SYGVKD. This CDR3 region has 13 residues. CDR3 sequence: CAISEGTGYGYTF. The CDR3 DNA sequence: TGTGCCATCAGTGAAGGGACAGGGTATGGCTACACCTTC.

This chain joins TRBV9 and TRBJ1-4; 7 nucleotides agree with TRBD1. Trimming removed 3 bases from V and 5 bases from J; junction bases left unmatched: 4. Looked up from germline, CDR1 is SGDLS and CDR2 is YYNGEE. The CDR3 consists of 14 residues. CDR3 region: CASSAGTENEKLFF. In DNA, the CDR3 is TGTGCCAGCAGCGCGGGGACAGAAAATGAAAAACTGTTTTTT.

This chain joins TRBV14 and TRBJ1-1, with D perhaps TRBD1 (5 bases). Trimming removed 4 bases from V and 3 bases from J, with 18 bases in between. The CDR3 has 16 amino acids. In germline, CDR1 is SGHDN, CDR2 FVKESK. In nucleotides, the CDR3 is TGTGCCAGCAGCCCTTACGTAGGGGCCGCGTACACTGAAGCTTTCTTT. Its translation: CASSPYVGAAYTEAFF.

The rearrangement uses TRBV27 and TRBJ2-1; D perhaps matches TRBD2 (5 bases). Germline loops: CDR1 MNHEY, CDR2 SMNVEV (reference sequence). The CDR3 consists of 14 residues. Trimming removed 5 bases from V and 7 bases from J, with 15 bases in between. As DNA, the CDR3 is TGTGCCAGCAGTCCCCTGGGTAGCGCAAATGAGCAGTTCTTC. Protein: CASSPLGSANEQFF.

This rearrangement joins TRBV4-1 to TRBJ1-1, with TRBD1 matching 8 bases. The CDR3 totals 14 residues. Germline CDR1 is MGHRA and CDR2 is YSYEKL. J was trimmed by 11 bases and V by 7 bases; bases with no gene match: 15. The CDR3 is CASTSLLQDRAAFF. Written as DNA, the CDR3 is TGCGCCAGCACCTCTCTCCTACAGGACAGGGCGGCTTTCTTT.

The chain uses TRBV27 and TRBJ2-3; 9 nucleotides line up with TRBD2. Germline trimming cut 5 bases from V and 3 bases from J; bases unmatched to any gene: 6. Germline-derived CDR1 and CDR2 are MNHEY and SMNVEV (reference sequence). This CDR3 is 15 amino acids long. CDR3 DNA sequence: TGTGCCAGCAGTCGTATAGCGGGAGTAACAGATACGCAGTATTTT. This gives the protein CASSRIAGVTDTQYF.

The rearrangement joins TRBV5-5 to TRBJ1-5; D gene ambiguous. Germline assignment: CDR1 SGHKS and CDR2 YYEKEE (reference sequence). V shed 4 bases and J shed 0 bases, with 11 bases lying between them. The CDR3 loop spans 15 amino acids. Written as DNA, the CDR3 is TGTGCCAGCAGCCCCTACCCAGTTAGCAATCAGCCCCAGCATTTT. This codes for CASSPYPVSNQPQHF.

The rearrangement uses TRBV18 and TRBJ2-7, with 8 nucleotides matching TRBD2. J was trimmed by 5 bases and V by 3 bases; bases with no gene match: 0. Looked up from germline, CDR1 is KGHSH and CDR2 is LQKENI. This CDR3 spans 12 amino acids. The CDR3 loop reads CASSPRGDEQYV. In DNA form, the CDR3 reads TGTGCCAGCTCACCGCGGGGGGACGAGCAGTACGTC.

The chain recombines TRBV27 with TRBJ2-5, with 10 bases that match TRBD2. Germline CDR1 reads MNHEY; CDR2 reads SMNVEV (reference sequence). The CDR3 covers 18 residues. Trimming cost V 4 bases and J 1 base; bases outside gene matches: 12. The CDR3 loop reads CASSSLRLAGVSQETQYF. Here the CDR3 DNA reads TGTGCCAGCAGTTCTCTAAGGCTAGCGGGAGTAAGCCAAGAGACCCAGTACTTC.

This clone was seen once. V is TRBV6-2 or TRBV6-3 and J is TRBJ1-2, with D possibly matching TRBD1 (6 bases). The CDR3 is 16 residues long. Looked up from germline, CDR1 is MNHEY and CDR2 is SVGEGT. Trimming removed 0 bases at V and 1 base at J, with 12 bases between. Written as DNA, the CDR3 is TGTGCCAGCAGTTACTCGGAGGCAGGGGTTAACTATGGCTACACCTTC. Translating it yields CASSYSEAGVNYGYTF.

The gene calls are TRBV12-3 or TRBV12-4 and TRBJ1-2, with 9 bases lining up with TRBD1. CDR3 length: 13 residues. Trimming cost V 7 bases and J 4 bases; bases outside gene matches: 4. The DNA for the CDR3 is TGTGCCAGCAATCCGGGACAGGGCTATGGCTACACCTTC. Translating it yields CASNPGQGYGYTF.

This chain joins TRBV18 and TRBJ1-1; D not certain. The V end was cut by 0 bases, the J end by 4 bases, with 9 bases between. CDR1 and CDR2 (germline): KGHSH, LQKENI. The CDR3 loop spans 14 amino acids. The CDR3 bases are TGTGCCAGCTCACCACCGGTTTTGAGCACTGAAGCTTTCTTT. Translation gives CASSPPVLSTEAFF.

The CDR3 DNA is TGTGCCAGCTCACCAAGGGAAGGGCCACAAGAGACCCAGTACTTC. Protein sequence: CASSPREGPQETQYF. The chain links TRBV18 to TRBJ2-5, with no clear D. From germline, CDR1 is KGHSH and CDR2 LQKENI. The CDR3 sequence is 15 residues long. Trimming took off 2 bases at V and 2 bases at J, with 12 bases between the two ends.

The chain carries TRBV12-5 and TRBJ1-3; D call uncertain. The CDR3 covers 16 residues. Per the germline V gene, CDR1 is LGHNT and CDR2 is FRNRAP. Trimming pared 5 bases from V and 0 bases from J, leaving 14 bases between. DNA of the CDR3: TGTGCTAGTGGTACCGCCCCCGCCGACTCTGGAAACACCATATATTTT. Amino acids: CASGTAPADSGNTIYF.

This chain joins TRBV30 and TRBJ1-6; D is unclear. V lost 0 bases to trimming and J lost 18 bases, with 15 bases between them. Germline values: CDR1 GTSNPN, CDR2 SVGIG (reference sequence). CDR3 size: 12 residues. CDR3 nucleotide sequence: TGTGCCTGGAGTGTAGCGGAGGTACCGGCCCACTTT. Translated: CAWSVAEVPAHF.

The V gene is TRBV2, the J gene TRBJ2-1; D uncertain. The CDR3 length is 12 residues. Germline CDR1 and CDR2: SNHLY and FYNNEI. V lost 6 bases to trimming and J lost 9 bases, with 12 bases between them. CDR3 in amino acids: CASSYNPGEQFF. Written as DNA, the CDR3 is TGTGCCAGCAGCTACAACCCGGGTGAGCAGTTCTTC.

The chain carries TRBV9 and TRBJ1-2; unclear D gene. The CDR3 loop spans 14 amino acids. Trimming removed 2 bases at V and 1 base at J, with 9 bases between. CDR1 SGDLS and CDR2 YYNGEE come from the germline V gene. CDR3 coding DNA: TGTGCCAGCAGCGTCACGGGTCATAACTATGGCTACACCTTC. This gives the protein CASSVTGHNYGYTF.

This sequence joins TRBV27 and TRBJ2-1; the match to TRBD1 covers 10 bases. The J segment lost 5 bases and the V segment lost 3 bases, leaving 4 bases of the junction unmatched. CDR3 length: 15 residues. CDR1 is MNHEY, CDR2 SMNVEV, per germline (reference sequence). The CDR3 protein is CASSFGTGANNEQFF. The CDR3 coding sequence is TGTGCCAGCAGTTTTGGGACAGGGGCCAACAATGAGCAGTTCTTC.

The J gene is TRBJ1-1, the V gene TRBV10-1, with TRBD1 matching 9 bases. The CDR3 length is 14 residues. V lost 4 bases, J lost 2 bases, and 2 bases stayed unmatched. Germline CDR1 reads WNHNN; CDR2 reads SYGVQD (reference sequence). In DNA form, the CDR3 reads TGCGCCAGCAGTGGTACAGGGGGCAACACTGAAGCTTTCTTT. This codes for CASSGTGGNTEAFF.

The chain employs TRBV15 and TRBJ1-5, with D perhaps matching TRBD1 (6 bases). Germline V gives CDR1 LNHNV, CDR2 YYDKDF (reference sequence). V lost 4 bases and J lost 1, with 11 bases in between. The CDR3 runs to 15 residues. In DNA form, the CDR3 reads TGTGCCACCAGCATAGACCAGGGGAGCAATCAGCCCCAGCATTTT. It encodes CATSIDQGSNQPQHF.

The V and J genes are TRBV10-1 and TRBJ2-7; tentative D call: TRBD2 (5 bases). Germline values: CDR1 WNHNN, CDR2 SYGVQD (reference sequence). Trimming removed 4 bases at V and 7 bases at J, with 14 bases between. This CDR3 comprises 13 residues. CDR3 sequence reads: CASSGESLREQYF. The CDR3 DNA sequence: TGCGCCAGCAGTGGGGAGTCACTTCGGGAGCAGTACTTC.

Points on this clone: This sample includes further DNA sequences coding for the same CDR3. The chain carries TRBV20-1 and TRBJ1-2, with D perhaps TRBD1 (6 bases). The CDR3 has 11 amino acids. CDR1 DFQATT and CDR2 SNEGSKA come from the germline V gene (reference sequence). With 6 bases removed from V and 14 bases from J, the gap between germline ends came to 19 bases. CDR3 nucleotides: TGCAGTGCAACTACAGGGCCTAACTATACCTTC. Its translation is CSATTGPNYTF.